The 21 T cell receptor beta chains below all came from one sample that was sequenced in a study of T cell clonality in common variable immunodeficiency. Clones were sequenced by immunoSEQ multiplex PCR, and TCRdb holds only the in-frame ones, with some missing. The table lists roughly 57,000 clones, with no singletons. Sequencing was done on a sample of peripheral blood mononuclear cells. Receptor source: a person aged 18 to 69 in good health.

The sample holds many counts of this clone. The read comes to an end 3 residues before the CDR3 does, leaving the germline J gene to fill in the end. V gene TRBV7-3 combines with J gene TRBJ1-1; tentative D call: TRBD1 (5 bases). V was trimmed by 2 bases and J by 4 bases, leaving 5 bases between them. CDR3 length: 12 amino acids. Germline V gene lookup returns CDR1 SGHTA and CDR2 FQGTGA. The covered CDR3 bases are TGTGCCAGCAGCTTAGGGGCCACTGAA. This encodes CASSLGATE. The full CDR3 reads CASSLGATEAFF.

The table lists this clone with many counts. Coverage ceases 3 residues before the CDR3 finishes, and the germline J gene fills in the end. The gene calls are TRBV6-1 and TRBJ2-2; maybe TRBD1 (6 bases). In germline, CDR1 is MNHNS, CDR2 SASEGT. CDR3 length equals 14 residues. With 3 bases removed from V and 7 bases from J, the gap between germline ends came to 12 bases. Incomplete CDR3 DNA: TGTGCCAGCAGTGAGGGACATGAAGGCGGGGAG. Encoded protein: CASSEGHEGGE. The CDR3 in full is CASSEGHEGGELFF.

This clone occurred many times. The missing CDR3 end, 3 residues past where the read stops, is filled in from the germline J gene. V and J are TRBV5-1 and TRBJ1-2; 7 bases match TRBD1. Germline loops: CDR1 SGHRS, CDR2 YFSETQ. The length of the CDR3 is 15 residues. The CDR3: CASSSTGSLSVGYTF. Incomplete CDR3 DNA: TGCGCCAGCAGCTCGACAGGGTCTCTATCAGTGGGC.

This clone was seen more than once but under ten times. This may be a read error: a much more frequent sequence differs by one nucleotide. The read terminates 3 residues before the CDR3 end, so the remaining end is supplied by the germline J gene. The V gene is TRBV19, the J gene TRBJ1-4, with D hard to call. Germline V CDR1 and CDR2: LNHDA, SQIVND (reference sequence). This CDR3 is 17 amino acids long. The CDR3 loop is CASSMATSAGYNSPLFF. The CDR3 DNA, read in part, is TGTGCCAGTAGTATGGCTACCTCGGCGGGATATAATTCACCA.

This clone was recorded many times. One junction end does not reproduce the germline sequence, and a read error may be involved. Coverage ceases 3 residues before the CDR3 finishes, and the germline J gene fills in the end. The genes are TRBV4-2 and TRBJ2-2, with D perhaps matching TRBD2 (7 bases). Germline CDR1 LGHNA, CDR2 YNFKEQ. The CDR3 sequence is 15 residues long. CDR3 loop: CASSQEGGRTGELFF. Partial CDR3 DNA: TGCGCCAGCAGCCAAGAGGGGGGGCGAACCGGGGAG.

On this clone: This likely traces to a read error, being one base from a far larger clone. The CDR3 end falls 3 residues outside the read, so it is completed with the germline J gene. This chain uses TRBV30 with TRBJ1-2; TRBD1 matches 7 bases. The CDR3 has 14 amino acids. Germline CDR1 GTSNPN, CDR2 SVGIG (reference sequence). The CDR3 reads CARSVGQTNYGYTF. The CDR3 bases that were read are TGTGCCCGGAGTGTGGGACAGACTAACTATGGC.

There are many counts of this clone. Read data end 3 residues before the CDR3 end; the end is taken from the germline J gene. The chain has TRBV2 and TRBJ2-7; 7 positions match TRBD1. The CDR3 covers 13 residues. The germline gives CDR1 SNHLY, CDR2 FYNNEI. J was trimmed by 1 base and V by 7 bases; bases with no gene match: 4. The CDR3 DNA, read in part, is TGTGCCAGCACGGGACAGAGATCCTACGAG. Amino acids: CASTGQRSYE. Given in full, the CDR3 is CASTGQRSYEQYF.

This clone was seen at least ten times. The read comes to an end 3 residues before the CDR3 does, leaving the germline J gene to fill in the end. The V call is TRBV20-1, the J call TRBJ2-1, with TRBD1 matching over 12 bases. The V gene's germline CDR1 is DFQATT and CDR2 SNEGSKA (reference sequence). The V and J ends lost 3 bases and 8 bases, in that order; junction bases with no gene match: 5. There are 14 residues in the CDR3. CDR3 bases read: TGCAGTGCTAGGGCCGGGACAGGGGGCTATGAG. Translation gives CSARAGTGGYE. The full CDR3 protein is CSARAGTGGYEQFF.

This clone was recorded many times. The CDR3 is CASSWDREETQYF. The part of the CDR3 DNA that was read is TGTGCCAGCAGTTGGGACAGGGAAGAGACC. The rearrangement links TRBV2 to TRBJ2-5; 9 nucleotides match TRBD1. The CDR3 is cut off 3 residues early in the read; its end comes from the germline J gene. CDR1 is SNHLY, CDR2 FYNNEI, per germline. V gave up 5 bases and J gave up 3 bases; unmatched junction bases: 1. This CDR3 spans 13 amino acids.

This clone was detected many times. The missing CDR3 end, 3 residues past where the read stops, is filled in from the germline J gene. This chain links TRBV7-3 with TRBJ1-1, with no clear D. Trimming pared 5 bases from V and 0 bases from J, leaving 7 bases between. The CDR3 consists of 13 residues. Germline V gene lookup returns CDR1 SGHTA and CDR2 FQGTGA. The CDR3 sequence: CASSIDLNTEAFF. The sequenced CDR3 bases are TGTGCCAGCAGCATAGACTTGAACACTGAA.

This clone was seen repeatedly, ten times or more. Coverage ceases 3 residues before the CDR3 finishes, and the germline J gene fills in the end. The genes are TRBV19 and TRBJ2-7, with D possibly matching TRBD2 (6 bases). This CDR3 region has 14 residues. CDR1 and CDR2 (germline): LNHDA, SQIVND (reference sequence). V was clipped by 4 bases and J by 5 bases, with 15 bases between them. CDR3 residues: CASSTVGGPDEQYF. Partial CDR3 DNA: TGTGCCAGTAGTACCGTGGGGGGACCTGACGAG.

This clone was counted many times. Sequencing ends 3 residues short of the CDR3 end; the germline J gene provides the rest. This chain uses TRBV5-4 with TRBJ1-1, with D possibly being TRBD1 (5 bases). Trimming stripped 5 bases from V and 3 bases from J, with 11 bases between. The CDR3 sequence is 13 residues long. Germline CDR1 is SGHNT and CDR2 is YYREEE (reference sequence). The part of the CDR3 DNA that was read is TGTGCCAGCAGTTGGGGGGGAGACACTGAA. Protein sequence: CASSWGGDTE. The full-length CDR3 reads as CASSWGGDTEAFF.

This clone was found many times. The read ends 3 residues shy of where the CDR3 ends; the end is completed using the germline J gene. The chain recombines TRBV4-2 with TRBJ2-5; TRBD2 matches at 9 bases. J gave up 3 bases and V 0 bases, and 8 bases lay outside the gene matches. The CDR3 extends over 17 amino acids. Germline assignment: CDR1 LGHNA and CDR2 YNFKEQ. The CDR3 region is CASSQEGPGLAKETQYF. The DNA read from the CDR3 is TGTGCCAGCAGCCAAGAAGGTCCCGGACTAGCGAAAGAGACC.

This clone was detected ten times or more. The CDR3 end lies 3 residues beyond the end of the read and is filled in from the germline J gene. V gene TRBV29-1 combines with J gene TRBJ2-3; D remains ambiguous. CDR1 SQVTM and CDR2 ANQGSEA come from the germline V gene. Trimming pared 3 bases from V and 1 base from J, leaving 8 bases between. The CDR3 covers 13 residues. CDR3 amino acids: CSVEVARTDTQYF. Partial CDR3 DNA: TGCAGCGTTGAGGTGGCACGCACAGATACG.

The table lists this clone with many counts. The read comes to an end 3 residues before the CDR3 does, leaving the germline J gene to fill in the end. This rearrangement joins TRBV5-1 to TRBJ2-2; 7 bases map to TRBD2. Unmatched junction bases numbered 0, after V lost 4 bases and J lost 0 bases. The germline CDR1 and CDR2 sequences are SGHRS and YFSETQ. The CDR3 runs to 14 residues. Partial CDR3 DNA: TGCGCCAGCAGCGGGACTACGAACACCGGGGAG. Its protein is CASSGTTNTGE. The entire CDR3 protein is CASSGTTNTGELFF.

There are many counts of this clone. The sequenced fragment ends 3 residues before the CDR3 boundary, so the rest is inferred from the germline J gene. The chain is built from TRBV19 and TRBJ2-2, with D unresolved. Germline values: CDR1 LNHDA, CDR2 SQIVND (reference sequence). CDR3 length: 14 residues. The V end was cut by 5 bases, the J end by 7 bases, with 14 bases between. This CDR3 reads CASSLIQASGELFF. The part of the CDR3 DNA that was read is TGTGCCAGTAGTCTCATACAAGCGAGCGGGGAG. Complete variable domain (other parts from reference TRBV19 and TRBJ2-2): DGGITQSPKYLFRKEGQNVTLSCEQNLNHDAMYWYRQDPGQGLRLIYYSQIVNDFQKGDIAEGYSVSREKKESFPLTVTSAQKNPTAFYLCASSLIQASGELFFGEGSRLTVL.

This clone has ten or more counts. The read ends 3 residues early relative to the CDR3; the germline J gene fills the gap. The chain employs TRBV5-4 and TRBJ2-5; a weak D match, TRBD1 (6 bases). Per germline, CDR1 SGHNT and CDR2 YYREEE (reference sequence). The germline V and J ends were trimmed by 1 base and 7 bases, with 11 bases remaining between them. The CDR3 loop spans 13 amino acids. CDR3 protein: CASSLKGVGTQYF. CDR3 DNA (partial): TGTGCCAGCAGCTTGAAGGGGGTCGGGACC.

This clone was counted ten times or more. From the germline J gene comes the end of the CDR3, since the read stops 3 residues before it. The rearrangement joins TRBV2 to TRBJ1-6; D gene ambiguous. With 8 bases removed from V and 7 bases from J, the gap between germline ends came to 9 bases. Germline CDR1 is SNHLY and CDR2 is FYNNEI. The CDR3 sequence is 12 residues long. The CDR3: CASRVQNSPLHF. The sequenced part of the CDR3 DNA is TGTGCCAGCCGCGTACAGAATTCACCC.

Ten or more counts support this clone. From the germline J gene comes the end of the CDR3, since the read stops 3 residues before it. The chain carries TRBV5-4 and TRBJ2-1, with TRBD2 matching 11 bases. V dropped 3 bases and J dropped 1; count of bases not matched to a gene: 0. There are 15 residues in the CDR3. Germline V CDR1 and CDR2: SGHNT, YYREEE (reference sequence). The sequenced part of the CDR3 DNA is TGTGCCAGCAGCTCTAGCGGGAGGTCCTACAATGAG. This gives the protein CASSSSGRSYNE. The whole CDR3 region reads CASSSSGRSYNEQFF.

At least ten counts were recorded for this clone. Sequencing ends 3 residues short of the CDR3 end; the germline J gene provides the rest. The chain joins TRBV6-2 or TRBV6-3 to TRBJ2-3; D is perhaps TRBD1 or TRBD2 (5 bases each). The CDR3 runs 13 residues. Trimming took off 6 bases at V and 3 bases at J, with 10 bases between the two ends. Germline V lookup: CDR1 MNHEY, CDR2 SVGEGT. The CDR3 protein is CASSEGSTDTQYF. CDR3 bases read: TGTGCCAGCAGCGAGGGGTCAACAGATACG.

This clone was observed many times. The read ends 3 residues shy of where the CDR3 ends; the end is completed using the germline J gene. The chain joins TRBV19 to TRBJ1-4; 7 bases align to TRBD1. CDR3 size: 15 residues. Unmatched junction bases numbered 13, after V lost 8 bases and J lost 7 bases. The germline V gene has CDR1 LNHDA and CDR2 SQIVND (reference sequence). Partial CDR3 DNA: TGTGCCAGTCTGCCCAGGGGGAGCGGAATTGAAAAA. It codes for CASLPRGSGIEK. Given in full, the CDR3 is CASLPRGSGIEKLFF.